These 17 T cell receptor beta chains were sequenced from one sample in a study of identical twins. Using its own MiXCR run on the 5' RACE reads, TCRdb lists one record per CDR3 protein. The table includes hundreds of thousands of distinct CDR3 sequences, about 18% detected once. The data were also submitted as part of a second study, on T cells expressing NK-cell markers.

The sequencing sample was made of PBMCs. The receptors originated from a woman aged 18-29 years in good health.

This clonotype has just one count. V and J are TRBV29-1 and TRBJ2-2, with D unresolved. CDR1 and CDR2 from the germline V gene are SQVTM and ANQGSEA. This CDR3 is built from 14 residues. Trimming took 3 bases from V and 1 from J, leaving 9 bases between them. DNA for the CDR3: TGCAGCGTTGACCTAGGTGGGAACACCGGGGAGCTGTTTTTT. It encodes CSVDLGGNTGELFF.

This clonotype was detected only a few times. This chain links TRBV20-1 with TRBJ2-1; D is uncertain. CDR1 DFQATT and CDR2 SNEGSKA come from the germline V gene (reference sequence). CDR3 length equals 11 residues. V lost 3 bases and J lost 8, with 8 bases in between. The CDR3 DNA follows: TGCAGTGCTAGGGGTTTCGATGAGCAGTTCTTC. Amino acid sequence: CSARGFDEQFF.

This clonotype was detected ten times or more. CDR3 amino acids: CSASLQGRGDQPQHF. The DNA of the CDR3 is TGCAGTGCTAGCCTACAGGGAAGGGGAGATCAGCCCCAGCATTTT. This rearrangement joins TRBV20-1 to TRBJ1-5; D is perhaps TRBD1 (6 bases). Per the germline V gene, CDR1 is DFQATT and CDR2 is SNEGSKA (reference sequence). The CDR3 length is 15 residues. Between the trimmed V and J ends, which lost 3 bases and 5 bases, there was a span of 17 bases.

This sequence joins TRBV7-2 and TRBJ2-1; 10 bases are a match to TRBD2. This CDR3 spans 17 amino acids. The V and J ends lost 4 bases and 9 bases, in that order; junction bases with no gene match: 15. From germline, CDR1 is SGHTA and CDR2 FQGNSA. CDR3 sequence: CASSSPSGLAGEGEQFF. CDR3 nucleotides: TGTGCCAGCAGCTCCCCGAGTGGGCTAGCGGGAGAGGGTGAGCAGTTCTTC.

This rearrangement joins TRBV29-1 to TRBJ2-2; D is undetermined. Germline V CDR1 and CDR2: SQVTM, ANQGSEA. The V end was cut by 5 bases, the J end by 0 bases, with 7 bases between. The CDR3 is made up of 13 amino acids. The CDR3 sequence is CSVFRTNTGELFF. The CDR3 coding sequence is TGCAGCGTTTTTAGGACGAACACCGGGGAGCTGTTTTTT.

In DNA form, the CDR3 reads TGTGCCACCAGCAGAGATCAGGAAATGCTGCCGTACTTC. It specifies CATSRDQEMLPYF. V and J are TRBV15 and TRBJ2-7, with D uncertain. V lost 0 bases and J lost 12, with 15 bases in between. CDR3 size: 13 residues. CDR1 is LNHNV and CDR2 is YYDKDF in the germline V gene (reference sequence).

Comment on this clonotype: The CDR3 end shows no conserved phenylalanine or tryptophan, and so a read error is likely. The rearrangement links TRBV20-1 to TRBJ2-7; 11 bases align to TRBD1. Germline V lookup: CDR1 DFQATT, CDR2 SNEGSKA (reference sequence). V trimming: 5 bases; J trimming: 2 bases; junction bases outside the gene matches: 8. The CDR3 has 15 residues. The CDR3 loop reads CSAAEPGQGAYEQYY. CDR3 DNA: TGCAGTGCTGCAGAACCGGGACAGGGGGCCTACGAGCAGTACTAC.

The sample holds a few counts of this clonotype. This chain links TRBV4-3 with TRBJ2-7; no clear D. V lost 0 bases and J 2 bases, leaving 8 bases between the germline ends. Germline V gives CDR1 LGHNA, CDR2 YSLEER. The CDR3 runs 14 residues. The chain's CDR3 is CASSQDTDTYEQYF. The CDR3 DNA reads TGCGCCAGCAGCCAAGATACGGATACCTACGAGCAGTACTTC.

This clonotype was detected ten times or more. V usage is TRBV12-3 or TRBV12-4 and J usage is TRBJ2-1; D gene uncertain. Trimming removed 1 base at V and 7 bases at J, with 8 bases between. There are 13 residues in the CDR3. In DNA form, the CDR3 reads TGTGCCAGCAGTTTAGGGCTTCGGAATGAGCAGTTCTTC. It codes for CASSLGLRNEQFF.

V gene TRBV7-2 combines with J gene TRBJ2-5, with a tentative D call TRBD1 (5 bases). Germline V gene sequence: CDR1 SGHTA, CDR2 FQGNSA. V was cut by 5 bases and J by 5 bases, with 9 bases left in between. The CDR3 runs 12 residues. The CDR3 loop is CASSDNRETQYF. The CDR3 coding sequence is TGTGCCAGCAGCGATAACAGGGAGACCCAGTACTTC.

This clonotype was observed a handful of times. The V and J genes are TRBV10-3 and TRBJ2-3, with 15 bases that match TRBD2. This CDR3 is built from 17 residues. V was pared by 10 bases and J by 3 bases, with 11 bases of the junction left unmatched. Germline CDR1 is ENHRY and CDR2 is SYGVKD. CDR3 residues: CATNPGLAGGLTDTQYF. The CDR3 DNA reads TGTGCCACCAACCCGGGACTAGCGGGGGGATTGACAGATACGCAGTATTTT.

This clonotype was observed a handful of times. This chain joins TRBV29-1 and TRBJ2-7; TRBD2 agrees at 11 bases. CDR3 length: 14 amino acids. V trimming: 7 bases; J trimming: 7 bases; junction bases outside the gene matches: 12. The germline V gene encodes CDR1 SQVTM and CDR2 ANQGSEA. CDR3 sequence: CSASGGISTQEQYF. The CDR3 bases are TGCAGCGCTAGCGGGGGGATTAGCACCCAGGAGCAGTACTTC.

This chain connects TRBV20-1 to TRBJ1-6; D possibly corresponds to TRBD1 (5 bases). V was cut by 4 bases and J by 7 bases, with 14 bases left in between. The germline V gene encodes CDR1 DFQATT and CDR2 SNEGSKA (reference sequence). The CDR3 is 14 residues long. CDR3 loop: CSAIERGGNSPLHF. The DNA for the CDR3 is TGCAGTGCTATTGAACGGGGCGGGAATTCACCCCTCCACTTT.

This sequence joins TRBV3-1 and TRBJ2-2, with D possibly matching TRBD2 (5 bases). V shed 8 bases and J shed 0 bases, with 13 bases lying between them. This CDR3 has 15 amino acids. Germline V gene sequence: CDR1 LGHDT, CDR2 YNNKEL (reference sequence). The CDR3 sequence is CASAGGPPNTGELFF. CDR3 DNA: TGTGCCAGCGCAGGAGGTCCCCCGAACACCGGGGAGCTGTTTTTT.

Only a few counts were recorded for this clonotype. The chain combines TRBV5-5 with TRBJ2-5; D is perhaps TRBD2 (5 bases). The CDR3 extends over 13 amino acids. V was pared by 6 bases and J by 3 bases, with 12 bases between. Per germline, CDR1 SGHKS and CDR2 YYEKEE (reference sequence). The CDR3 region has the DNA TGTGCCAGCACTGCCCGGGGAGAAGAGACCCAGTACTTC. It is translated as CASTARGEETQYF.

The chain uses TRBV6-6 and TRBJ2-1, with TRBD1 matching over 9 bases. CDR3 length equals 13 residues. V lost 7 bases and J lost 7; bases outside the gene matches: 5. Germline V gene data show CDR1 as MNHNY and CDR2 as SVGAGI (reference sequence). The CDR3 loop is CASKQGAGNEQFF. The CDR3 region has the DNA TGTGCCAGCAAACAGGGGGCGGGTAATGAGCAGTTCTTC.

There are a few counts of this clonotype. This chain uses TRBV7-8 with TRBJ2-7; 9 bases match TRBD1. With V trimmed by 5 bases and J by 7 bases, 18 bases remained unmatched. Germline assignment: CDR1 SGHVS and CDR2 FQNEAQ. The CDR3 contains 17 residues. The CDR3 DNA is TGTGCCAGCAGCCTATATCTTCCGGGACAGGGAGAATGGGAGCAGTACTTC. It translates to CASSLYLPGQGEWEQYF.